Each of the 26 T cell receptor beta chains below was sequenced from the same sample in a study of shared clonotypes between healthy human individuals. Sequencing was performed with immunoSEQ multiplex PCR; in TCRdb, only in-frame clones are kept and a portion is missing. This repertoire shows under 1,900,000 clones, approximately 98.5% found once; its top ten account for about 0.35%. Sequencing input: naive CD4+ T cells sorted from blood. Documented subset: CD45RA+ positively selected. Receptors originate from a man younger than 45 in good health.

The genes are TRBV6-5 and TRBJ1-4; weak D call: TRBD1 (6 bases). The CDR3 sequence is 16 residues long. Germline V gene data show CDR1 as MNHEY and CDR2 as SVGAGI. Trimming took 0 bases from V and 0 from J, leaving 8 bases between them. CDR3 nucleotide sequence: TGTGCCAGCAGTTACTCCCGGACAGCAACTAATGAAAAACTGTTTTTT. Amino acid sequence: CASSYSRTATNEKLFF.

V gene TRBV5-5 combines with J gene TRBJ2-1, with a weak D call TRBD2 (5 bases). Germline CDR1 SGHKS, CDR2 YYEKEE (reference sequence). Trimming took off 4 bases at V and 5 bases at J, with 19 bases between the two ends. The CDR3 covers 16 residues. The CDR3 DNA sequence: TGTGCCAGCAGCAGGGATGCGGGTACACCGAACAATGAGCAGTTCTTC. Encoded protein: CASSRDAGTPNNEQFF.

The J gene is TRBJ2-7, the V gene TRBV7-3, with no clear D. V lost 2 bases, J lost 6 bases, and 11 bases lay in between. The CDR3 spans 13 residues. Looked up from germline, CDR1 is SGHTA and CDR2 is FQGTGA. The CDR3 DNA sequence: TGTGCCAGCAGCTTATTAGCATCTGGCGAGCAGTACTTC. Translation: CASSLLASGEQYF.

V is TRBV9 and J is TRBJ2-7, with TRBD2 as a possible D gene (7 bases). This CDR3 comprises 15 residues. V was clipped by 3 bases and J by 6 bases, with 19 bases between them. Germline V gene sequence: CDR1 SGDLS, CDR2 YYNGEE. CDR3 coding DNA: TGTGCCAGCAGCGGGATAGGGGGAGGGCCCACCGAGCAGTACTTC. Amino acid sequence: CASSGIGGGPTEQYF.

Only one count was recorded for this clone. The J gene is TRBJ2-7, the V gene TRBV7-8, with D possibly TRBD1 on 5 matching bases. The V end lost 5 bases, the J end lost 5 bases, and 10 bases lay between the germline ends. The germline CDR1 and CDR2 sequences are SGHVS and FQNEAQ. The CDR3 is 12 amino acids. The CDR3 loop is CASSADRDEQYF. CDR3 nucleotides: TGTGCCAGCAGCGCCGACAGAGACGAGCAGTACTTC.

In its sample, this clone was seen once. V is TRBV7-8 and J is TRBJ2-3; perhaps TRBD2 as D (6 bases). The V end was cut by 6 bases, the J end by 1 base, with 11 bases between. Looked up from germline, CDR1 is SGHVS and CDR2 is FQNEAQ. The CDR3 extends over 14 amino acids. CDR3 sequence: CASRPSGRTDTQYF. Here the CDR3 DNA reads TGTGCCAGCAGACCAAGCGGGCGCACAGATACGCAGTATTTT.

The CDR3 nucleotides are TGTGCCAGCTCACCAATCACCGGGACTAGGGCAAATACGCAGTATTTT. Amino acid sequence: CASSPITGTRANTQYF. The chain couples TRBV18 to TRBJ2-3; 8 bases fit TRBD2. Trimming at V came to 2 bases and at J to 7 bases, leaving 11 bases not matched to a gene. Germline CDR1 and CDR2: KGHSH and LQKENI. The CDR3 loop spans 16 amino acids.

The rearrangement joins TRBV19 to TRBJ2-1; D gene uncertain. V lost 4 bases and J 5 bases, leaving 9 bases between the germline ends. CDR1 and CDR2 (germline): LNHDA, SQIVND (reference sequence). The CDR3 extends over 13 amino acids. The CDR3 here is CASSSSSHNEQFF. The DNA for the CDR3 is TGTGCCAGTAGTAGTAGCTCTCACAATGAGCAGTTCTTC. The full variable domain, with the rest looked up from reference TRBV19 and TRBJ2-1, is DGGITQSPKYLFRKEGQNVTLSCEQNLNHDAMYWYRQDPGQGLRLIYYSQIVNDFQKGDIAEGYSVSREKKESFPLTVTSAQKNPTAFYLCASSSSSHNEQFFGPGTRLTVL.

The chain links TRBV5-1 to TRBJ2-1, with D perhaps matching TRBD1 or TRBD2 (6 bases each). Per germline, CDR1 SGHRS and CDR2 YFSETQ. CDR3 size: 15 residues. V gave up 4 bases and J gave up 4 bases, with 15 bases separating them. CDR3 DNA: TGCGCCAGCAGCACTAGCACAGGGATATACAATGAGCAGTTCTTC. It codes for CASSTSTGIYNEQFF.

Comments on this clone: Other DNA sequences in this sample translate to the same CDR3. This chain joins TRBV6-5 and TRBJ2-7; possible D gene TRBD2, 5 bases. V lost 0 bases, J lost 0 bases, and 9 bases lay in between. In germline, CDR1 is MNHEY, CDR2 SVGAGI. The CDR3 spans 15 residues. In nucleotides, the CDR3 is TGTGCCAGCAGTTACTCAACCGGGGTCTCCTACGAGCAGTACTTC. Amino acids: CASSYSTGVSYEQYF.

The chain combines TRBV5-1 with TRBJ2-3; 9 bases match TRBD2. Germline V gives CDR1 SGHRS, CDR2 YFSETQ. The CDR3 spans 14 residues. The V segment lost 7 bases and the J segment 5 bases; nucleotides outside the gene matches: 8. CDR3 region: CASREREVRDTQYF. Here the CDR3 DNA reads TGCGCCAGCCGGGAGCGGGAGGTTCGAGATACGCAGTATTTT.

As DNA, the CDR3 is TGTGCCAGCAGTCGAACGCTTGGCAGAGACAATGAGCAGTTCTTC. Translation: CASSRTLGRDNEQFF. The rearrangement joins TRBV27 to TRBJ2-1; D uncertain. The CDR3 extends over 15 amino acids. V lost 5 bases and J 5 bases, leaving 16 bases between the germline ends. CDR1 and CDR2 from the germline V gene are MNHEY and SMNVEV (reference sequence).

This chain links TRBV28 with TRBJ1-3; 8 nucleotides align to TRBD1. Germline V CDR1 and CDR2: MDHEN, SYDVKM. The junction had 4 bases not matched to a gene; V was cut back by 11 bases and J by 4 bases. The length of the CDR3 is 12 residues. The CDR3 loop reads CASDRAGNTIYF. As DNA, the CDR3 is TGTGCCTCGGACAGGGCCGGAAACACCATATATTTT.

The gene calls are TRBV18 and TRBJ2-1; D unclear. V was pared by 4 bases and J by 7 bases, with 8 bases between. The CDR3 totals 12 residues. From germline, CDR1 is KGHSH and CDR2 LQKENI. The chain's CDR3 is CASSRDLNEQFF. The CDR3 nucleotides read TGTGCCAGCTCACGCGATTTGAATGAGCAGTTCTTC.

The genes are TRBV28 and TRBJ2-1, with D possibly matching TRBD1 (6 bases). Germline assignment: CDR1 MDHEN and CDR2 SYDVKM. CDR3 size: 15 residues. Between the trimmed V and J ends, which lost 7 bases and 3 bases, there was a span of 16 bases. The CDR3 region has the DNA TGTGCCAGCACCTTTAGGGCCAGGGGCTACAATGAGCAGTTCTTC. It encodes CASTFRARGYNEQFF.

This sequence joins TRBV11-3 and TRBJ2-2; D unresolved. Germline V CDR1 and CDR2: SGHNT, YENEEA. This CDR3 is built from 16 residues. V lost 5 bases, J lost 0 bases, and 13 bases lay in between. CDR3 nucleotide sequence: TGTGCCAGCAGCGGTACAAGGCACGCGAACACCGGGGAGCTGTTTTTT. As protein: CASSGTRHANTGELFF.

The chain recombines TRBV19 with TRBJ2-2, with a weak D call TRBD2 (6 bases). Trimming took off 10 bases at V and 8 bases at J, with 23 bases between the two ends. Germline V lookup: CDR1 LNHDA, CDR2 SQIVND (reference sequence). This CDR3 region has 15 residues. CDR3 protein: CATEPGTPPRGELFF. The CDR3 DNA reads TGTGCCACCGAACCCGGGACTCCCCCAAGAGGGGAGCTGTTTTTT.

The sample holds one count of this clone. J is TRBJ2-7 and V is TRBV9; the D call may be TRBD1 or TRBD2 (5 bases each). V lost 4 bases and J lost 3, with 11 bases in between. The germline gives CDR1 SGDLS, CDR2 YYNGEE. The CDR3 sequence is 13 residues long. In DNA, the CDR3 is TGTGCCAGCAGCACCCGGGACGGCTACGAGCAGTACTTC. Its translation is CASSTRDGYEQYF. The full variable domain, in which reference TRBV9 and TRBJ2-7 provide the parts outside the CDR3, is DSGVTQTPKHLITATGQRVTLRCSPRSGDLSVYWYQQSLDQGLQFLIQYYNGEERAKGNILERFSAQQFPDLHSELNLSSLELGDSALYFCASSTRDGYEQYFGPGTRLTVT.

The chain combines TRBV5-4 with TRBJ2-1, with D perhaps assigned TRBD1 or TRBD2 (5 bases each). Germline-derived CDR1 and CDR2 are SGHNT and YYREEE (reference sequence). The CDR3 totals 15 residues. Between the trimmed V and J ends, which lost 4 bases and 4 bases, there was a span of 15 bases. The CDR3 loop is CASSPIGDGYNEQFF. The CDR3 coding sequence is TGTGCCAGCAGCCCGATTGGGGACGGTTACAATGAGCAGTTCTTC.

This chain joins TRBV11-2 and TRBJ1-1; D is unclear. V lost 5 bases, J lost 5 bases, and 15 bases lay in between. This CDR3 comprises 14 residues. Germline V lookup: CDR1 SGHAT, CDR2 FQNNGV. CDR3 in amino acids: CASSDVSLRTEAFF. DNA of the CDR3: TGTGCCAGCAGCGATGTCTCGTTAAGAACTGAAGCTTTCTTT.

The CDR3 DNA follows: TGCGCCAGCAGTGAGTCCAGGGGCAGAGGTGAAAAACTGTTTTTT. Its protein is CASSESRGRGEKLFF. The gene calls are TRBV10-1 and TRBJ1-4; a weak D match, TRBD1 (6 bases). Germline CDR1 is WNHNN and CDR2 is SYGVQD (reference sequence). Trimming shortened V by 0 bases and J by 7 bases, and 12 bases separated the two germline ends. The CDR3 extends over 15 amino acids.

CDR3 in DNA: TGCAGCGTTGAACGGACAGGGGTGGGCTATGGCTACACCTTC. Translation: CSVERTGVGYGYTF. The rearrangement links TRBV29-1 to TRBJ1-2; 9 bases match TRBD1. The CDR3 runs to 14 residues. Germline values: CDR1 SQVTM, CDR2 ANQGSEA. V lost 2 bases, J lost 4 bases, and 5 bases stayed unmatched.

Worth noting for this clone: Other DNA sequences from this sample encode an identical CDR3 as well. The rearrangement joins TRBV18 to TRBJ1-5, with D tentatively TRBD1 (5 bases). V lost 1 base, J lost 5 bases, and 9 bases lay in between. Looked up from germline, CDR1 is KGHSH and CDR2 is LQKENI. The CDR3 runs to 14 residues. CDR3 DNA sequence: TGTGCCAGCTCACCACTACAGGCTGATCAGCCCCAGCATTTT. This sequence encodes CASSPLQADQPQHF.

The rearrangement joins TRBV28 to TRBJ2-7; D is unclear. Germline-derived CDR1 and CDR2 are MDHEN and SYDVKM. The CDR3 loop spans 14 amino acids. The V end was cut by 7 bases, the J end by 1 base, with 14 bases between. CDR3 in amino acids: CASTEVAPSYEQYF. The CDR3, as DNA: TGTGCCAGCACTGAGGTAGCACCTTCCTACGAGCAGTACTTC.

V gene TRBV28 combines with J gene TRBJ1-1; no clear D gene. The CDR3 is 16 residues long. CDR1 is MDHEN and CDR2 is SYDVKM in the germline V gene. Trimming took off 2 bases at V and 5 bases at J, with 18 bases between the two ends. This chain's CDR3 is CASSLGPGIMITEAFF. CDR3 coding DNA: TGTGCCAGCAGTTTAGGTCCAGGAATTATGATTACTGAAGCTTTCTTT.

The gene calls are TRBV14 and TRBJ2-3; 13 nucleotides line up with TRBD2. J gave up 5 bases and V 0 bases, and 17 bases lay outside the gene matches. Germline V gives CDR1 SGHDN, CDR2 FVKESK. The CDR3 length is 21 residues. CDR3 DNA sequence: TGTGCCAGCAGCCAAGACGTCGGACTAGCGGGAGTTTTTGGCATGATAGATACGCAGTATTTT. It translates to CASSQDVGLAGVFGMIDTQYF.